These 28 T cell receptor beta chains came from one sample sequenced in a study of cytomegalovirus exposure and HLA in healthy donors. Researchers ran the PCR with 60 Vbeta and 13 Jbeta primers. Repertoires were generated with immunoSEQ multiplex PCR, while TCRdb's copy carries only in-frame clones and drops some. The sample carries more than 60,000 clones, roughly 84% recorded once. The specimen was PBMCs. These receptors were obtained from a man between 65 and 85 years old in good health and CMV-seropositive.

The chain employs TRBV5-1 and TRBJ2-1, with 11 nucleotides matching TRBD1. The CDR3 is 15 amino acids. V trimming: 4 bases; J trimming: 8 bases; junction bases outside the gene matches: 8. Germline CDR1 is SGHRS and CDR2 is YFSETQ. CDR3 coding DNA: TGCGCCAGCAGCGGGGGGACAGGGGGTATGGATGAGCAGTTCTTC. Its protein is CASSGGTGGMDEQFF.

This clone turned up a few times. The chain combines TRBV11-2 with TRBJ1-2; the D is unclear. The CDR3 length is 14 residues. Germline values: CDR1 SGHAT, CDR2 FQNNGV. The V and J ends lost 5 bases and 4 bases respectively, with 14 bases between them. The CDR3, as DNA: TGTGCCAGCAGCCAAAGCGCGGCTTCCTATGGCTACACCTTC. Translating it yields CASSQSAASYGYTF.

The chain couples TRBV11-2 to TRBJ2-7; possible D gene TRBD1, 6 bases. Germline CDR1 and CDR2: SGHAT and FQNNGV. The CDR3 spans 13 residues. V was pared by 5 bases and J by 1 base, with 9 bases between. In nucleotides, the CDR3 is TGTGCCAGCAGCCCGGACAGATCCTACGAGCAGTACTTC. Residues: CASSPDRSYEQYF.

The chain joins TRBV19 to TRBJ2-1; TRBD2 agrees at 10 bases. The CDR3 runs to 15 residues. CDR1 LNHDA and CDR2 SQIVND come from the germline V gene (reference sequence). V trimming: 5 bases; J trimming: 5 bases; junction bases outside the gene matches: 6. Written as DNA, the CDR3 is TGTGCCAGTAGTTTCCTAGCGGGGGCCGACAATGAGCAGTTCTTC. Amino acid sequence: CASSFLAGADNEQFF.

This chain joins TRBV5-1 and TRBJ2-3, with 9 bases lining up with TRBD2. This CDR3 has 16 residues. Germline trimming cut 4 bases from V and 2 bases from J; bases unmatched to any gene: 8. CDR1 SGHRS and CDR2 YFSETQ come from the germline V gene. CDR3 loop: CASSPGSSGTTDTQYF. The DNA for the CDR3 is TGCGCCAGCAGCCCTGGGTCTAGCGGGACCACAGATACGCAGTATTTT.

This clone was observed a single time. The chain combines TRBV5-4 with TRBJ1-2; TRBD1 agrees at 8 bases. This CDR3 comprises 16 residues. Germline V gene sequence: CDR1 SGHNT, CDR2 YYREEE (reference sequence). J was trimmed by 4 bases and V by 4 bases; bases with no gene match: 12. The CDR3 reads CASSIARQGNRYGYTF. DNA for the CDR3: TGTGCCAGCAGCATCGCCAGACAGGGGAACCGCTATGGCTACACCTTC.

The chain has TRBV30 and TRBJ2-7; D may be TRBD1 (5 bases). Trimming shortened V by 3 bases and J by 4 bases, and 10 bases separated the two germline ends. This CDR3 spans 12 amino acids. Germline V CDR1 and CDR2: GTSNPN, SVGIG (reference sequence). CDR3 protein: CAWRGAGYEQYF. DNA for the CDR3: TGTGCCTGGAGAGGGGCTGGGTACGAGCAGTACTTC.

V usage is TRBV28 and J usage is TRBJ2-1; possible D gene TRBD1, 5 bases. CDR3 size: 14 residues. Germline V lookup: CDR1 MDHEN, CDR2 SYDVKM. Between the trimmed V and J ends, which lost 3 bases and 0 bases, there was a span of 6 bases. The CDR3 loop reads CASSFDSSYNEQFF. The CDR3 DNA reads TGTGCCAGCAGTTTTGACAGCTCCTACAATGAGCAGTTCTTC.

The CDR3 here is CASSVGGSGGGEQYF. In DNA, the CDR3 is TGTGCCAGCAGCGTAGGGGGATCGGGGGGAGGCGAGCAGTACTTC. The gene calls are TRBV9 and TRBJ2-7; the match to TRBD2 covers 7 bases. This CDR3 has 15 amino acids. Germline-derived CDR1 and CDR2 are SGDLS and YYNGEE. J lost 6 bases, V lost 0 bases, and 9 bases had no gene match.

This clone was picked up a small number of times. The rearrangement joins TRBV7-9 to TRBJ1-4; D is perhaps TRBD1 (6 bases). CDR1 and CDR2 from the germline V gene are SEHNR and FQNEAQ (reference sequence). The V and J ends lost 6 bases and 1 base respectively, with 12 bases between them. The CDR3 spans 15 residues. CDR3 in DNA: TGTGCCAGCAGTTTACAACAGGGAACTAATGAAAAACTGTTTTTT. Translated: CASSLQQGTNEKLFF.

The table lists this clone with a count of one. The chain carries TRBV6-1 and TRBJ2-5; tentative D call: TRBD2 (5 bases). The CDR3 runs 12 residues. From germline, CDR1 is MNHNS and CDR2 SASEGT. V was trimmed by 6 bases and J by 6 bases, leaving 11 bases between them. Here the CDR3 DNA reads TGTGCCAGCAGCGGAGGTGGAAAGACCCAGTACTTC. This translates into CASSGGGKTQYF.

DNA of the CDR3: TGTGCCACCAAGAGCGGGGGGGAAGAGACCCAGTACTTC. This codes for CATKSGGEETQYF. The gene calls are TRBV6-6 and TRBJ2-5; 10 nucleotides match TRBD2. This CDR3 has 13 residues. Germline CDR1 and CDR2: MNHNY and SVGAGI (reference sequence). Trimming removed 10 bases from V and 3 bases from J; junction bases left unmatched: 5.

This clone was seen a handful of times. The J gene is TRBJ1-1, the V gene TRBV7-9, with D tentatively TRBD1 (5 bases). The CDR3 contains 11 residues. V gave up 8 bases and J gave up 1 base, with 5 bases separating them. Germline loops: CDR1 SEHNR, CDR2 FQNEAQ (reference sequence). Written as DNA, the CDR3 is TGTGCCAGCGGACAGAACACTGAAGCTTTCTTT. It is translated as CASGQNTEAFF.

The V call is TRBV4-3, the J call TRBJ1-3; D gene unclear. The ends were cut back, 0 bases at V and 3 bases at J, with 9 bases in the middle. CDR3 size: 15 residues. In germline, CDR1 is LGHNA, CDR2 YSLEER. The CDR3 DNA reads TGCGCCAGCAGCCAAGACAGAGAGCGTGGAAACACCATATATTTT. The encoded protein is CASSQDRERGNTIYF.

The CDR3 DNA reads TGTGCCAGCAGCGTAGGTTCTAGCGGGGTAGAGACCCAGTACTTC. Amino acid sequence: CASSVGSSGVETQYF. J is TRBJ2-5 and V is TRBV9; 9 bases line up with TRBD2. The V gene's germline CDR1 is SGDLS and CDR2 YYNGEE. The CDR3 length is 15 residues. J was trimmed by 4 bases and V by 0 bases; bases with no gene match: 4.

J is TRBJ1-5 and V is TRBV2; D possibly corresponds to TRBD1 (5 bases). V was shortened by 7 bases and J by 5 bases, with 12 bases between the two germline ends. CDR1 and CDR2 from the germline V gene are SNHLY and FYNNEI. The CDR3 is 13 residues long. In DNA, the CDR3 is TGTGCCAGCATGGCCAGGGCGGATCAGCCCCAGCATTTT. Translation: CASMARADQPQHF.

The chain employs TRBV7-2 and TRBJ2-1, with a possible D match to TRBD1 (6 bases). Between the trimmed V and J ends, which lost 5 bases and 0 bases, there was a span of 14 bases. Germline CDR1 and CDR2: SGHTA and FQGNSA. This CDR3 contains 16 residues. The CDR3 nucleotides read TGTGCCAGCAGCGCCAGGGACACGAGCTCCTACAATGAGCAGTTCTTC. Translating gives CASSARDTSSYNEQFF. The whole variable domain, remainder taken from reference TRBV7-2 and TRBJ2-1, is GAGVSQSPSNKVTEKGKDVELRCDPISGHTALYWYRQSLGQGLEFLIYFQGNSAPDKSGLPSDRFSAERTGGSVSTLTIQRTQQEDSAVYLCASSARDTSSYNEQFFGPGTRLTVL.

The rearrangement joins TRBV27 to TRBJ1-2; D remains ambiguous. Trimming took 3 bases from V and 2 from J, leaving 10 bases between them. Per germline, CDR1 MNHEY and CDR2 SMNVEV (reference sequence). CDR3 size: 14 residues. CDR3 residues: CASSLAGRNYGYTF. CDR3 nucleotide sequence: TGTGCCAGCAGTTTGGCGGGCCGGAACTATGGCTACACCTTC.

The rearrangement joins TRBV19 to TRBJ1-1; D possibly corresponds to TRBD1 (6 bases). The V end was cut by 4 bases, the J end by 5 bases, with 17 bases between. The CDR3 runs 15 residues. Germline V gene data show CDR1 as LNHDA and CDR2 as SQIVND (reference sequence). CDR3 DNA: TGTGCCAGTAGTAGAGTCGACAGGTTGTCGACTGAAGCTTTCTTT. It specifies CASSRVDRLSTEAFF. The full variable domain, its missing parts supplied by reference TRBV19 and TRBJ1-1, is DGGITQSPKYLFRKEGQNVTLSCEQNLNHDAMYWYRQDPGQGLRLIYYSQIVNDFQKGDIAEGYSVSREKKESFPLTVTSAQKNPTAFYLCASSRVDRLSTEAFFGQGTRLTVV.

This chain connects TRBV27 to TRBJ2-3; 10 nucleotides line up with TRBD2. This CDR3 comprises 14 residues. The germline gives CDR1 MNHEY, CDR2 SMNVEV (reference sequence). Trimming cost V 11 bases and J 4 bases; bases outside gene matches: 9. The CDR3 reads CAVKSGRAPDTQYF. The CDR3 DNA sequence: TGTGCCGTCAAAAGCGGGAGGGCGCCAGATACGCAGTATTTT.

The V and J genes are TRBV2 and TRBJ2-1; possibly TRBD2 for D (5 bases). CDR3 size: 15 residues. Trimming removed 2 bases from V and 3 bases from J, with 11 bases in between. CDR1 and CDR2 from the germline V gene are SNHLY and FYNNEI. CDR3 DNA sequence: TGTGCCAGCAGTGAATTGGGAGATGTCTACAATGAGCAGTTCTTC. Translating gives CASSELGDVYNEQFF. Drawing the rest from reference TRBV2 and TRBJ2-1, the complete variable domain is EPEVTQTPSHQVTQMGQEVILRCVPISNHLYFYWYRQILGQKVEFLVSFYNNEISEKSEIFDDQFSVERPDGSNFTLKIRSTKLEDSAMYFCASSELGDVYNEQFFGPGTRLTVL.

The chain joins TRBV4-1 to TRBJ1-2, with unresolved D. Germline CDR1 reads MGHRA; CDR2 reads YSYEKL. There are 11 residues in the CDR3. V lost 3 bases, J lost 8 bases, and 7 bases lay in between. The CDR3 DNA reads as TGCGCCAGCAGCCAGAGAGGGGGCTACACCTTC. Its protein is CASSQRGGYTF.

This rearrangement joins TRBV5-6 to TRBJ2-7; D uncertain. CDR3 length: 11 residues. Trimming pared 5 bases from V and 6 bases from J, leaving 9 bases between. Looked up from germline, CDR1 is SGHDT and CDR2 is YYEEEE. CDR3 amino acids: CASSRFGEQYF. In DNA form, the CDR3 reads TGTGCCAGCAGTCGGTTCGGCGAGCAGTACTTC.

The chain carries TRBV18 and TRBJ2-6, with 7 bases that match TRBD1. CDR1 and CDR2 (germline): KGHSH, LQKENI. This CDR3 contains 20 residues. V shed 4 bases and J 0 bases; nucleotides not matched to a gene: 15. CDR3 nucleotide sequence: TGTGCCAGCTCACTTATTAGGGACAGCTTACTAAGCTCTGGGGCCAACGTCCTGACTTTC. Protein product: CASSLIRDSLLSSGANVLTF.

This clone turned up a few times. The chain combines TRBV6-5 with TRBJ1-1; the D gene is possibly TRBD1 (5 bases). Trimming removed 4 bases from V and 1 base from J, with 10 bases in between. The CDR3 spans 14 residues. Germline CDR1 and CDR2: MNHEY and SVGAGI. This CDR3 is CASSSRAGNTEAFF. The CDR3 coding sequence is TGTGCCAGCAGTTCCAGGGCCGGGAACACTGAAGCTTTCTTT.

The chain has TRBV4-2 and TRBJ2-7; TRBD2 matches 10 bases. Germline V gene sequence: CDR1 LGHNA, CDR2 YNFKEQ. The V segment lost 4 bases and the J segment 4 bases; nucleotides outside the gene matches: 10. The CDR3 is 16 residues long. The CDR3 spells CASSPGTSDRRYEQYF. The CDR3 region has the DNA TGTGCCAGCAGCCCCGGGACTAGCGACCGTAGATACGAGCAGTACTTC.

The chain joins TRBV25-1 to TRBJ2-1; TRBD2 matches at 7 bases. Germline lookup yields CDR1 MGHDK and CDR2 SYGVNS. V was pared by 5 bases and J by 7 bases, with 2 bases of the junction left unmatched. The CDR3 spans 12 residues. DNA for the CDR3: TGTGCCAGCAGTTTAGCGGGTAATGAGCAGTTCTTC. It codes for CASSLAGNEQFF.

The rearrangement links TRBV1 to TRBJ2-5; the table names TRBD2, a call not compared with the DNA. TRBV1 counts as a pseudogene. CDR3 length: 18 amino acids. The CDR3 region has the DNA TGCACCAGCAGCCACTTTCGAGAGCGGGGGGGCTGTGGGGAGACCCAGTACTTC. This codes for CTSSHFRERGGCGETQYF.